The source of this T cell receptor beta chain is a study of T cell responses to AZD1222 COVID-19 vaccine. Using immunoSEQ multiplex PCR, the repertoire was profiled, and TCRdb retains in-frame clones only, with some absent. The repertoire includes about 73,000 clones, 88% of them detected once, and approximately 19% sits in the top ten. About this clone itself: One end of the junction varies from germline; a read error may be responsible.

Per germline, CDR1 SGHTA and CDR2 FQGNSA. The CDR3 runs 13 residues. This receptor was taken from an adult in good health. The chain couples TRBV7-2 to TRBJ2-1; a possible D gene is TRBD2 (5 bases). The sample was peripheral blood, taken on day 0 of AZD1222 vaccination. In DNA form, the CDR3 reads TGTGCCAGCAGCCTAGCCCAGGACAATGAGCAGTTCTTC. It encodes CASSLAQDNEQFF.